One and the same sample provided the 13 T cell receptor beta chains below, sequenced in a study of beta chain features in type 1 diabetes. The investigators reverse transcribed all of the isolated RNA, so they sequenced expressed TCRB transcripts. Assay: immunoSEQ multiplex PCR; the TCRdb copy retains only in-frame clones and omits some. The repertoire consists of hundreds of thousands of clones, with roughly 31% occurring once and the leading ten covering 0.065%. The sample taken for sequencing was naive CD4+ T cells from blood. These receptors were taken from a man aged 18 to 30 in good health.

This clone occurred a few times. This chain links TRBV4-1 with TRBJ2-1; no firm D call. The CDR3 is 13 residues long. From germline, CDR1 is MGHRA and CDR2 YSYEKL. Trimming took 0 bases from V and 6 from J, leaving 6 bases between them. The chain's CDR3 is CASSQDSINEQFF. The CDR3 DNA reads as TGCGCCAGCAGCCAAGATAGTATCAATGAGCAGTTCTTC.

A remark on this clone: The sample carries other DNA sequences with the same CDR3. The chain combines TRBV7-9 with TRBJ2-7; D ambiguous. CDR3 length: 12 residues. V gave up 3 bases and J gave up 3 bases, with 6 bases separating them. Germline CDR1 and CDR2: SEHNR and FQNEAQ (reference sequence). DNA of the CDR3: TGTGCCAGCAGCTTGGGCAGCTACGAGCAGTACTTC. Protein: CASSLGSYEQYF.

The rearrangement joins TRBV6-6 to TRBJ2-4, with D possibly being TRBD1 (5 bases). Trimming cost V 7 bases and J 6 bases, with 19 bases left between them. The CDR3 length is 15 residues. Germline V CDR1 and CDR2: MNHNY, SVGAGI (reference sequence). The CDR3 protein is CASTMARAVGNIQYF. CDR3 DNA sequence: TGTGCCAGCACCATGGCCAGGGCCGTGGGAAACATTCAGTACTTC.

The chain has TRBV7-2 and TRBJ1-1, with D tentatively TRBD1 (5 bases). The CDR3 has 14 amino acids. Germline V gene data show CDR1 as SGHTA and CDR2 as FQGNSA. Trimming left V 2 bases short and J 4 bases short, with 11 bases between. The CDR3 DNA sequence: TGTGCCAGCAGCTTATCCGTGGGGGGCACTGAAGCTTTCTTT. It yields the protein CASSLSVGGTEAFF.

This chain links TRBV30 with TRBJ2-5; tentatively, D is TRBD1 or TRBD2 (5 bases each). Germline loops: CDR1 GTSNPN, CDR2 SVGIG (reference sequence). V was pared by 5 bases and J by 2 bases, with 9 bases between. The CDR3 contains 12 residues. The CDR3 DNA reads TGTGCCTGGGGAGAGGGGCAAGAGACCCAGTACTTC. This gives the protein CAWGEGQETQYF. The variable domain in full, with the rest retrieved from reference TRBV30 and TRBJ2-5, is SQTIHQWPATLVQPVGSPLSLECTVEGTSNPNLYWYRQAAGRGLQLLFYSVGIGQISSEVPQNLSASRPQDRQFILSSKKLLLSDSGFYLCAWGEGQETQYFGPGTRLLVL.

This clone was counted a few times. V gene TRBV29-1 combines with J gene TRBJ2-5; 7 bases align to TRBD1. V dropped 4 bases and J dropped 1; count of bases not matched to a gene: 6. Germline V gene data show CDR1 as SQVTM and CDR2 as ANQGSEA. CDR3 length: 14 residues. The CDR3 sequence is CSVAPGQLQETQYF. The CDR3 nucleotides read TGCAGCGTTGCACCGGGACAGCTCCAAGAGACCCAGTACTTC.

This clone was seen only a few times. V and J are TRBV7-2 and TRBJ1-1; 7 nucleotides match TRBD1. The V and J ends lost 5 bases and 0 bases, in that order; junction bases with no gene match: 3. This CDR3 contains 14 residues. The germline gives CDR1 SGHTA, CDR2 FQGNSA. CDR3 sequence reads: CASSETGVNTEAFF. Written as DNA, the CDR3 is TGTGCCAGCAGCGAAACAGGGGTGAACACTGAAGCTTTCTTT.

The rearrangement uses TRBV30 and TRBJ2-1; tentative D call: TRBD2 (5 bases). Germline CDR1 GTSNPN, CDR2 SVGIG (reference sequence). The CDR3 extends over 12 amino acids. V was trimmed by 2 bases and J by 8 bases, leaving 10 bases between them. CDR3 amino acids: CAWSREADEQFF. CDR3 coding DNA: TGTGCCTGGAGTAGGGAAGCGGATGAGCAGTTCTTC. Full variable domain (remainder filled in from reference TRBV30 and TRBJ2-1): SQTIHQWPATLVQPVGSPLSLECTVEGTSNPNLYWYRQAAGRGLQLLFYSVGIGQISSEVPQNLSASRPQDRQFILSSKKLLLSDSGFYLCAWSREADEQFFGPGTRLTVL.

This chain uses TRBV4-3 with TRBJ2-3, with 7 bases fitting TRBD2. CDR1 LGHNA and CDR2 YSLEER come from the germline V gene. J was trimmed by 5 bases and V by 5 bases; bases with no gene match: 13. The CDR3 runs 16 residues. CDR3 coding DNA: TGCGCCAGCAGCGACCCCCAACGGGAGCGGGAAGATACGCAGTATTTT. Protein sequence: CASSDPQREREDTQYF.

The chain couples TRBV29-1 to TRBJ2-7; D not resolved. Germline values: CDR1 SQVTM, CDR2 ANQGSEA. Trimming shortened V by 1 base and J by 3 bases, and 10 bases separated the two germline ends. CDR3 size: 13 residues. CDR3 amino acids: CSVEVGVGYEQYF. The CDR3 DNA is TGCAGCGTTGAAGTTGGGGTCGGCTACGAGCAGTACTTC.

A few counts support this clone. The chain recombines TRBV30 with TRBJ1-2; TRBD1 might be the D (5 bases). Germline V gives CDR1 GTSNPN, CDR2 SVGIG (reference sequence). This CDR3 is built from 13 residues. V lost 7 bases and J 3 bases, leaving 15 bases between the germline ends. CDR3 DNA: TGTGCCTTCTCCGCGACCAGGGACTATGGCTACACCTTC. This codes for CAFSATRDYGYTF. Based on the CDR3 plus reference TRBV30 and TRBJ1-2, the full variable domain is SQTIHQWPATLVQPVGSPLSLECTVEGTSNPNLYWYRQAAGRGLQLLFYSVGIGQISSEVPQNLSASRPQDRQFILSSKKLLLSDSGFYLCAFSATRDYGYTFGSGTRLTVV.

This clone has a handful of counts. This chain joins TRBV14 and TRBJ1-5, with a weak D call TRBD1 (5 bases). The length of the CDR3 is 13 residues. Trimming removed 3 bases from V and 5 bases from J, with 8 bases in between. The germline V gene encodes CDR1 SGHDN and CDR2 FVKESK. In DNA form, the CDR3 reads TGTGCCAGCAGCCAGGGGGGAGATCAGCCCCAGCATTTT. It encodes CASSQGGDQPQHF.

This chain uses TRBV7-9 with TRBJ2-2; 7 nucleotides agree with TRBD1. Germline assignment: CDR1 SEHNR and CDR2 FQNEAQ (reference sequence). The V segment lost 5 bases and the J segment 0 bases; nucleotides outside the gene matches: 6. CDR3 size: 16 residues. The CDR3 DNA is TGTGCCAGCAGCCTCCGGACAGGATCGAACACCGGGGAGCTGTTTTTT. Protein: CASSLRTGSNTGELFF.